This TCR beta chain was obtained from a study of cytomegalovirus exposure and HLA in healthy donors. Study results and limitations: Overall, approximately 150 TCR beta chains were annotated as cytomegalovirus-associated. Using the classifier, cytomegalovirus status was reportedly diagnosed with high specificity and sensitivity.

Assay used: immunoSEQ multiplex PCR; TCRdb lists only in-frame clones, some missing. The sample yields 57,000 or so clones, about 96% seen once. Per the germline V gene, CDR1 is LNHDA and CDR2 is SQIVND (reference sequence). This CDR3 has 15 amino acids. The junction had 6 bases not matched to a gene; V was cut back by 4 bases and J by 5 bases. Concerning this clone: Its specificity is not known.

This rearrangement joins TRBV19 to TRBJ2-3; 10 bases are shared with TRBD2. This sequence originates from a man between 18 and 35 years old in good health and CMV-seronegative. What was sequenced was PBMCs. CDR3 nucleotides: TGTGCCAGTAGTAACCCCGGGACTAGCGAAGATACGCAGTATTTT. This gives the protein CASSNPGTSEDTQYF.